The 15 T cell receptor beta chains below come from one sample, sequenced in a study of CD8 T cells in Susac syndrome. The RNA input was roughly 0.45 to 1 ug, and it was reverse transcribed with random hexamers. MiXCR was run by TCRdb on the immunoSEQ multiplex PCR reads, yielding one entry per CDR3 protein. The sample carries more than 150,000 distinct CDR3 sequences, about 95% recorded once. Sequenced material: CD4+ T cells from PBMCs. All receptors derive from a human donor with Susac syndrome.

The V gene is TRBV19, the J gene TRBJ2-3, with D tentatively TRBD2 (5 bases). The V end lost 7 bases, the J end lost 0 bases, and 11 bases lay between the germline ends. Germline V gene data show CDR1 as LNHDA and CDR2 as SQIVND (reference sequence). The CDR3 has 14 residues. The CDR3 protein is CASKEDPSTDTQYF. DNA for the CDR3: TGTGCCAGTAAGGAGGATCCCAGCACAGATACGCAGTATTTT.

The rearrangement joins TRBV24-1 to TRBJ2-4; D gene ambiguous. The CDR3 has 12 amino acids. V dropped 4 bases and J dropped 4 bases, with 4 bases sitting between them. Germline CDR1 reads KGHDR; CDR2 reads SFDVKD. In nucleotides, the CDR3 is TGTGCCACCAGTGAACGGAAAAACATTCAGTACTTC. It translates to CATSERKNIQYF.

The rearrangement joins TRBV27 to TRBJ2-1; no clear D gene. The CDR3 sequence is 12 residues long. V was cut by 5 bases and J by 14 bases, with 16 bases left in between. Germline CDR1 and CDR2: MNHEY and SMNVEV (reference sequence). Here the CDR3 reads CASSPDWSQEFF. CDR3 bases: TGTGCCAGCAGTCCCGACTGGAGTCAGGAGTTCTTC.

The chain links TRBV7-3 to TRBJ2-3; TRBD1 agrees at 8 bases. V was clipped by 5 bases and J by 4 bases; unmatched bases: 5. CDR1 and CDR2 (germline): SGHTA, FQGTGA. The CDR3 covers 14 residues. CDR3 residues: CASSVGQGPDTQYF. The CDR3 DNA follows: TGTGCCAGCAGCGTCGGACAGGGACCAGATACGCAGTATTTT.

The rearrangement links TRBV5-5 to TRBJ1-3; no reliable D call. From germline, CDR1 is SGHKS and CDR2 YYEKEE (reference sequence). Trimming cost V 0 bases and J 2 bases, with 9 bases left between them. The CDR3 sequence is 15 residues long. The CDR3 loop reads CASSLGPFTGNTIYF. In nucleotides, the CDR3 is TGTGCCAGCAGCTTGGGGCCGTTTACTGGAAACACCATATATTTT. Full variable domain (rest looked up from reference TRBV5-5 and TRBJ1-3): DAGVTQSPTHLIKTRGQQVTLRCSPISGHKSVSWYQQVLGQGPQFIFQYYEKEERGRGNFPDRFSARQFPNYSSELNVNALLLGDSALYLCASSLGPFTGNTIYFGEGSWLTVV.

This clonotype has just one count. The J gene is TRBJ1-1, the V gene TRBV29-1, with 7 bases fitting TRBD1. The CDR3 has 14 amino acids. Trimming at V came to 7 bases and at J to 4 bases, leaving 12 bases not matched to a gene. Germline lookup yields CDR1 SQVTM and CDR2 ANQGSEA. The CDR3 loop reads CSAAGGQEGTEAFF. As DNA, the CDR3 is TGCAGCGCAGCGGGAGGACAGGAGGGCACTGAAGCTTTCTTT. The variable domain in full, with the rest retrieved from reference TRBV29-1 and TRBJ1-1, is SAVISQKPSRDICQRGTSLTIQCQVDSQVTMMFWYRQQPGQSLTLIATANQGSEATYESGFVIDKFPISRPNLTFSTLTVSNMSPEDSSIYLCSAAGGQEGTEAFFGQGTRLTVV.

This clonotype was seen just once. A read error may account for a junction end that differs from germline. The chain has TRBV29-1 and TRBJ2-5; perhaps TRBD1 as D (6 bases). The CDR3 consists of 12 residues. Germline CDR1 and CDR2: SQVTM and ANQGSEA. This CDR3 is CSVGQAFETKYF. CDR3 bases: TGCAGCGTTGGACAGGCGTTCGAGACCAAGTACTTC.

The rearrangement uses TRBV12-5 and TRBJ1-2; 8 nucleotides match TRBD1. Germline trimming cut 1 base from V and 4 bases from J; bases unmatched to any gene: 17. Germline V gene data show CDR1 as LGHNT and CDR2 as FRNRAP. There are 19 residues in the CDR3. The CDR3 nucleotides are TGTGCTAGTGGTTTGGGGGACAGGCCTGCTATACACCCTAGCTATGGCTACACCTTC. It translates to CASGLGDRPAIHPSYGYTF.

The gene calls are TRBV7-9 and TRBJ2-7; 10 nucleotides line up with TRBD1. With 6 bases clipped from V and 5 bases from J, the junction kept 7 bases outside the gene matches. The germline V gene has CDR1 SEHNR and CDR2 FQNEAQ (reference sequence). The CDR3 consists of 14 residues. The CDR3 nucleotides read TGTGCCAGCAGTCCCCCGGACAGGGGGGACGAGCAGTACTTC. This sequence encodes CASSPPDRGDEQYF.

J is TRBJ2-1 and V is TRBV29-1, with TRBD2 matching 9 bases. The CDR3 extends over 13 amino acids. Germline V gene lookup returns CDR1 SQVTM and CDR2 ANQGSEA. The V and J ends lost 6 bases and 9 bases, in that order; junction bases with no gene match: 9. The DNA for the CDR3 is TGCAGCGTCCGAGGAGCGGGGGGTGGTGAGCAGTTCTTC. Protein sequence: CSVRGAGGGEQFF.

The gene calls are TRBV12-3 or TRBV12-4 and TRBJ1-6, with D perhaps TRBD1 (5 bases). The V gene lost 7 bases and the J gene lost 7 bases, with 14 bases spanning the gap. The CDR3 spans 14 residues. This chain's CDR3 is CASKLGERNSPLHF. The CDR3 nucleotides are TGTGCCAGCAAATTGGGGGAGAGAAATTCACCCCTCCACTTT.

The genes are TRBV25-1 and TRBJ1-5, with D unresolved. Germline loops: CDR1 MGHDK, CDR2 SYGVNS. Trimming removed 8 bases at V and 5 bases at J, with 10 bases between. This CDR3 spans 12 amino acids. This CDR3 reads CASGRDYQPQHF. CDR3 coding DNA: TGTGCCAGCGGAAGGGATTATCAGCCCCAGCATTTT.

The rearrangement links TRBV7-2 to TRBJ2-3, with TRBD2 matching 7 bases. The CDR3 runs 14 residues. The ends lost 4 bases at V and 6 bases at J; junction bases unmatched: 7. CDR1 is SGHTA and CDR2 is FQGNSA in the germline V gene. The CDR3 DNA reads as TGTGCCAGCAGCTGGGACGTGGGGGGGGATACGCAGTATTTT. It is translated as CASSWDVGGDTQYF.

The gene calls are TRBV20-1 and TRBJ2-3, with no clear D. Trimming shortened V by 3 bases and J by 8 bases, and 15 bases separated the two germline ends. This CDR3 spans 13 amino acids. CDR1 DFQATT and CDR2 SNEGSKA come from the germline V gene (reference sequence). CDR3 sequence (DNA): TGCAGTGCTAGTCGGCTCCCCCAGTTTACGCAGTATTTT. Its protein product is CSASRLPQFTQYF.

The chain links TRBV29-1 to TRBJ2-7; 7 bases are a match to TRBD1. Germline V gene sequence: CDR1 SQVTM, CDR2 ANQGSEA. This CDR3 is 15 amino acids long. Trimming took 1 base from V and 0 from J; bases not matched to a gene: 6. The CDR3 region has the DNA TGCAGCGTTGAAGGGGACGGGACAGTCTCCTACGAGCAGTACTTC. It encodes CSVEGDGTVSYEQYF.